The T cell receptor (beta chain) under discussion was sequenced for a study of cytomegalovirus exposure and HLA in healthy donors. PCR was performed using 60 Vbeta and 13 Jbeta primers. Sequenced by immunoSEQ multiplex PCR; TCRdb stores in-frame clones only, minus some. The sample records about 140,000 clones, just over 70% being singletons. Turning to this clone: Its antigen is still unknown.

Points from the study as a whole: In a later analysis, common viral pathogens appeared linked to several of the most significant clusters. There were some V segments, including TRBV6-2 and TRBV6-3, excluded as indistinguishable. Most TCRs appeared rarely, but some public TCRs recurred in many donors. Analyses of presence and absence presupposed an approximately uniform sequencing depth across donors.

The germline gives CDR1 MGHDK, CDR2 SYGVNS. Trimming removed 5 bases from V and 5 bases from J; junction bases left unmatched: 6. This CDR3 region has 14 residues. Sequencing was carried out using PBMCs. The chain has TRBV25-1 and TRBJ1-5, with 7 bases that match TRBD1. The receptor comes from a woman in her thirties in good health and CMV-seronegative. CDR3 loop: CASSPYRGDQPQHF. In DNA form, the CDR3 reads TGTGCCAGCAGTCCATACAGGGGTGATCAGCCCCAGCATTTT.